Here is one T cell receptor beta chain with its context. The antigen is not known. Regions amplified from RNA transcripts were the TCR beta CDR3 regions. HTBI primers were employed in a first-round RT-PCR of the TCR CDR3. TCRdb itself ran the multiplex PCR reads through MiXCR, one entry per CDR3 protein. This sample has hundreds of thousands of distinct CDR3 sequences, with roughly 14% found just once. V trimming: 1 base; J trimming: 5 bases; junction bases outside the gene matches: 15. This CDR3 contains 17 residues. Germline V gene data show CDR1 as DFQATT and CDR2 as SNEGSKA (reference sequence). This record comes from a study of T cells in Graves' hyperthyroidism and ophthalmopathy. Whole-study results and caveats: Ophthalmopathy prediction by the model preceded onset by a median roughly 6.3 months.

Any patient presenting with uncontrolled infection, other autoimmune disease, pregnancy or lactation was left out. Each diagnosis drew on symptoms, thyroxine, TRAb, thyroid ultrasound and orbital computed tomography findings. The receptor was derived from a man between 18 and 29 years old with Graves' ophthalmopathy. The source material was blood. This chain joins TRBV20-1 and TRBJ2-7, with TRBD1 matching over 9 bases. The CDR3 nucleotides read TGCAGTGCTAGAGTGATTACCGGGACAGGGCACTTCGACGAGCAGTACTTC. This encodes CSARVITGTGHFDEQYF.